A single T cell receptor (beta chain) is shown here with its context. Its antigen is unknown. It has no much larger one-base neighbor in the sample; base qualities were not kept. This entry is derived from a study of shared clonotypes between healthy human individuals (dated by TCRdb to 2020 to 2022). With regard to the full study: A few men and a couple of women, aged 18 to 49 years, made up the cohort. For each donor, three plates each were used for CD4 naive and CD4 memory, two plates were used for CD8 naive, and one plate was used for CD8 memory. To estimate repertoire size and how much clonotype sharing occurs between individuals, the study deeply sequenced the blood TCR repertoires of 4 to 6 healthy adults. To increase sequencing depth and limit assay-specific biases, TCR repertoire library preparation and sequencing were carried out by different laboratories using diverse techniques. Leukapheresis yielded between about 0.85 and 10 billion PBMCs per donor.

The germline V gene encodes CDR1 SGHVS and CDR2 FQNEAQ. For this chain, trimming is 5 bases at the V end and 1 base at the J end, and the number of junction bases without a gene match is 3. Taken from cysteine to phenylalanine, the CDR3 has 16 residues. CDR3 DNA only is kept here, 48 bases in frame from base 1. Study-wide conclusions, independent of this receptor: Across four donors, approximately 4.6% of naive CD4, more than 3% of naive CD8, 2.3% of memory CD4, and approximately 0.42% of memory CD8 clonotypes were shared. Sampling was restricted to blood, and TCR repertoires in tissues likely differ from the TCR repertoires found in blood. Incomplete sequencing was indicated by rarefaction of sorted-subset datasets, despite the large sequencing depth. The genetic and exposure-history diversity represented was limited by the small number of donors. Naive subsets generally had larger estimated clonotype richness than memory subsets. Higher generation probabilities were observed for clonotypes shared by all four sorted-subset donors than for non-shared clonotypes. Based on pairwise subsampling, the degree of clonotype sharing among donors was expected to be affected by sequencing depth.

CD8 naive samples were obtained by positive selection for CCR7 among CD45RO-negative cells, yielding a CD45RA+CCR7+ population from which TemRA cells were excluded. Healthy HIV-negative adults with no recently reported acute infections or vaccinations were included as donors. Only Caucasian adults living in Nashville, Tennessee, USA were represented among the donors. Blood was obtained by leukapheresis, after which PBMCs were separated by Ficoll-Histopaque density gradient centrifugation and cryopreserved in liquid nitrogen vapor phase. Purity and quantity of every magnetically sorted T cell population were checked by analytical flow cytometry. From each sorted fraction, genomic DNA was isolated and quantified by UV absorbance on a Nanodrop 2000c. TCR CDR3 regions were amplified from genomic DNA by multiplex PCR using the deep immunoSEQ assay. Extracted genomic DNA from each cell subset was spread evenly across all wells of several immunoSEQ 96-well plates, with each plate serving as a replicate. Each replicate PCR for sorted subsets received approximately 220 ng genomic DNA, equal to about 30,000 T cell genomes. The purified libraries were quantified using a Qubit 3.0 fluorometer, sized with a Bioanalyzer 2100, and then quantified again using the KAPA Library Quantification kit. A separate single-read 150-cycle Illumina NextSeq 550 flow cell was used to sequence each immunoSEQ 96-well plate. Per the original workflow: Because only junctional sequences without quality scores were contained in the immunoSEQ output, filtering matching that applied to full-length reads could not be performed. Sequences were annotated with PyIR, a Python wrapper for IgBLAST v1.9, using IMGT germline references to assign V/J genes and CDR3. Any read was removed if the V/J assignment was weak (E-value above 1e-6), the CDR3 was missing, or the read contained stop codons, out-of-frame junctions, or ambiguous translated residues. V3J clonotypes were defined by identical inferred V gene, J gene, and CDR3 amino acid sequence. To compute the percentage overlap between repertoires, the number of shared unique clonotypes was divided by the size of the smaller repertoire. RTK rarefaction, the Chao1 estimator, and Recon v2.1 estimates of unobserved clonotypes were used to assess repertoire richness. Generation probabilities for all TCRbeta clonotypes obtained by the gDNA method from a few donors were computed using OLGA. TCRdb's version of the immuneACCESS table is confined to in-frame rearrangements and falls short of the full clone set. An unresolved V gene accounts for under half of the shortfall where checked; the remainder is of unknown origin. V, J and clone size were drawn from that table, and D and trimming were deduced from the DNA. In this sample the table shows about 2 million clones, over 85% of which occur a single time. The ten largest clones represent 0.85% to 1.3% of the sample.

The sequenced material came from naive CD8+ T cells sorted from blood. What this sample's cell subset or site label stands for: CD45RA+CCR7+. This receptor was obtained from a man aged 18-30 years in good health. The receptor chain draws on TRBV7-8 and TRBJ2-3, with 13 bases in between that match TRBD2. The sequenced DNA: TGTGCCAGCAGCAAAACTAGCGGGGGGGGCACAGATACGCAGTATTTT. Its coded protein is CASSKTSGGGTDTQYF.